These T cell receptor beta chains were read from a single sample in a study of a mutant IDH1 vaccine in newly diagnosed glioma. Antigens of these TCRs are unknown. Using immunoSEQ multiplex PCR, the repertoire was profiled, and TCRdb retains in-frame clones only, with some absent. The sample contains approximately 60,000 clones, approximately 87% of which appear only once. Sequenced material: PBMCs, taken from a glioma patient whose treatment included an IDH1 peptide vaccine. Receptors were obtained from a man aged 35 to 55 with glioma. Each CDR3 is given with its conserved first and last residue. Fields, in order: V gene, J gene, clone size, D gene, CDR3 protein, CDR3 DNA. D genes are given only for firm matches. Size is omitted from some rows. Given values are once, few, many or a class for expanded clones.

TRBV5-8,TRBJ1-2,once,TRBD1,CASSLVPGGMYGYTF,TGTGCCAGCAGCTTGGTGCCAGGGGGCATGTATGGCTACACCTTC
TRBV6-5,TRBJ1-2,-,-,CASSYPDFYGYTF,TGTGCCAGCAGTTACCCGGACTTCTATGGCTACACCTTC
TRBV4-3,TRBJ1-2,-,-,CASSQDFREGRGYTF,TGCGCCAGCAGCCAAGATTTTCGGGAGGGAAGGGGCTACACCTTC
TRBV5-1,TRBJ2-1,-,-,CASSLGLNEQFF,TGCGCCAGCAGCTTGGGCTTGAATGAGCAGTTCTTC
TRBV14,TRBJ1-4,-,-,CASTGAGGDEKLFF,TGTGCCAGCACTGGGGCAGGAGGGGATGAAAAACTGTTTTTT
TRBV5-6,TRBJ1-2,-,-,CASSHWGADGYTF,TGTGCCAGCAGCCATTGGGGGGCGGATGGCTACACCTTC
TRBV7-9,TRBJ2-1,once,-,CASSPHRVSLIEQFF,TGTGCCAGCAGCCCCCACAGGGTTTCTCTCATTGAGCAGTTCTTC
TRBV27,TRBJ1-1,-,-,CASSFNHAGEAFF,TGTGCCAGCAGTTTCAACCACGCGGGTGAAGCTTTCTTT
TRBV5-8,TRBJ1-6,-,-,CASNPTGQGNSPLHF,TGTGCCAGCAACCCCACAGGGCAGGGTAATTCACCCCTCCACTTT
TRBV5-1,TRBJ2-3,-,TRBD2,CASSSSGGYSADTQYF,TGCGCCAGCAGCTCCTCGGGGGGGTATTCGGCAGATACGCAGTATTTT
TRBV7-2,TRBJ2-7,once,TRBD2,CASSYPSGTGRYEQYF,TGTGCCAGCAGCTATCCGAGCGGGACCGGCCGCTACGAGCAGTACTTC
TRBV5-1,TRBJ1-1,-,TRBD1,CASSFQGAGDTEAFF,TGCGCCAGCAGCTTCCAGGGGGCGGGGGACACTGAAGCTTTCTTT
TRBV10-3,TRBJ1-3,-,-,CAIGLGNTIYF,TGTGCCATCGGCCTAGGAAACACCATATATTTT
TRBV4-1,TRBJ1-1,few,-,CASSQSYLRGPEAFF,TGCGCCAGCAGCCAAAGTTATTTGCGGGGGCCTGAAGCTTTCTTT
TRBV29-1,TRBJ2-1,-,-,CSVVRETSYNEQFF,TGCAGCGTTGTAAGAGAGACTTCTTACAATGAGCAGTTCTTC
TRBV19,TRBJ2-7,-,-,CASSMLSIGHEQYF,TGTGCCAGTAGTATGCTGAGTATAGGCCACGAGCAGTACTTC
TRBV4-2,TRBJ2-3,-,-,CASSLPPASSTDTQYF,TGTGCCAGCAGCCTCCCACCCGCTTCTAGCACAGATACGCAGTATTTT
TRBV7-7,TRBJ1-1,once,-,CASSSRWNTEAFF,TGTGCTAGCAGCTCCCGATGGAACACTGAAGCTTTCTTT